The sequence of this T cell receptor (beta chain) was determined in a study of blood T cell repertoires in COVID-19 (dated by TCRdb to 2019 to 2021). With respect to the entire study: Collaborator samples came from the United States, Italy and Spain and covered acute and convalescent phases of COVID-19. The material from the prospective study consisted of cDNA or gDNA derived from T cells, B-cell-depleted T cells, or PBMCs. Subjects who had been exposed to COVID-19, were actively infected with it, or had recovered from it provided the deeply sampled blood TCRbeta repertoires that made up the dataset. The repertoires were made available in a free public database intended to serve as a resource for research on the immune response to SARS-CoV-2. The samples were drawn from two sources: the first 160 participants of the ongoing ImmuneRACE study, and over 1,000 subjects contributed by 6 global collaborators. Sample metadata almost always included a de-identified subject ID, COVID-19 status, age in years and sex. HLA class I and class II types, where available, came from metadata supplied by the sample provider rather than from assay-based typing.

TCRbeta CDR3 regions were amplified from genomic DNA using the immunoSEQ Assay, a bias-controlled multiplex PCR. Per the authors' processing: Within the assay, amplification of reference gene primers was used to estimate how many nucleated cells each sample contained. To quantify the absolute abundance of each unique TCRbeta CDR3 rearrangement, sequence reads were collapsed and filtered. For each sample, productive Simpson clonality was calculated as the square root of Simpson's diversity index over productive rearrangements. What TCRdb holds here is the immuneACCESS table cut down to in-frame rearrangements. Part of the clones is not present; checked against another copy, under half of the missing clones reflect an unresolved V gene, and the others are unexplained. V, J and clone size are those of that table, while D and trimming were read from the DNA. The sample table records a few hundred thousand clones; just over 85% of these occur just once. Around 4.6% of the sample comes from the top ten.

Concerning this clone itself: The antigen it recognizes is unknown. Base qualities are missing; no much larger clone stands one base away.

Enrolling through a virtual design, the prospective study's participants ranged in age from roughly 18 to 90 years and lived across some 23 United States geographic areas. Cohort assignment in the prospective study relied on participant-reported clinical history from a screening survey and a study questionnaire. Recovered participants in ImmuneRACE Cohort 3 were defined as having two consecutive negative NP/OP PCR tests, clearance from a healthcare professional, or resolution of symptoms. Mobile phlebotomists in the prospective study collected whole blood, serum and a nasopharyngeal or oropharyngeal swab from every participant. Prospective study participants could optionally give additional blood draws and questionnaires over an approximately 2-month period. Before DNA extraction, blood samples from the prospective study were shipped at room temperature or frozen. V is pared back by 0 bases and J by 8 bases, with 9 bases lying between the germline termini. Taken from the germline V gene (reference sequence), the CDR1 and CDR2 loops are LGHDT and YNNKEL. The CDR3 starts with the cysteine, ends with the phenylalanine, and has 13 residues. Kept here is only the CDR3 DNA, which spans 39 bases and is read in frame from base 1.

Overall results and qualifications from the work: How much clinical and demographic metadata was included differed by source and by participant, and the metadata was provided uncurated.

The chain links TRBV3-1 (or the pseudogene TRBV3-2) with TRBJ2-3; no D segment can be confidently identified. The sequence was collected from a man aged 30 to 39 who had recovered from COVID-19. The sequencing input was PBMCs or T cells enriched from blood (not recorded which). The CDR3 region has the sequence CASSQERLRTQYF. The nucleotide sequence reads TGTGCCAGCAGCCAAGAGCGTCTCCGTACGCAGTATTTT.